This passage covers 13 T cell receptor beta chains from one sample sequenced in a study of blood T cells in healthy people across ages. Primers used in a second PCR of roughly 6 to 11 cycles were a sample-barcoded 5' primer and a J-beta primer mix. Using its own MiXCR run on the 5' RACE reads, TCRdb lists one record per CDR3 protein. The table has more than 800,000 distinct CDR3 sequences, 29% seen once. What was sequenced was blood. The receptors originated from an elderly woman in good health.

The gene calls are TRBV20-1 and TRBJ2-3; TRBD2 aligns across 7 bases. The CDR3 length is 17 residues. Looked up from germline, CDR1 is DFQATT and CDR2 is SNEGSKA (reference sequence). Unmatched junction bases numbered 9, after V lost 0 bases and J lost 0 bases. CDR3 sequence (DNA): TGCAGTGCTAGAGATCAAAGAGTCGGGGGGAGCACAGATACGCAGTATTTT. This codes for CSARDQRVGGSTDTQYF.

This clonotype was seen ten or more times. This chain uses TRBV6-1 with TRBJ2-7, with D perhaps TRBD1 (7 bases). The CDR3 length is 14 residues. Trimming removed 7 bases at V and 6 bases at J, with 19 bases between. Per the germline V gene, CDR1 is MNHNS and CDR2 is SASEGT. The CDR3 here is CASTRLRDSFEQYF. CDR3 coding DNA: TGTGCCAGCACCCGGTTGCGGGACAGTTTCGAGCAGTACTTC.

In its sample, this clonotype was seen many times. The chain uses TRBV7-2 and TRBJ2-1; 9 nucleotides align to TRBD2. The length of the CDR3 is 15 residues. The trim removed 3 bases at V and 10 bases at J, leaving 10 bases unmatched. CDR1 is SGHTA, CDR2 FQGNSA, per germline. In nucleotides, the CDR3 is TGTGCCAGCAGCTTTGGCGGCGGGGGGGCCAGGGAGCAGTTCTTC. Protein: CASSFGGGGAREQFF.

V is TRBV14 and J is TRBJ2-7, with TRBD1 matching 9 bases. Trimming removed 4 bases from V and 3 bases from J; junction bases left unmatched: 7. The CDR3 spans 15 residues. CDR1 and CDR2 from the germline V gene are SGHDN and FVKESK. This chain's CDR3 is CASSPFGTGNYEQYF. The CDR3 region has the DNA TGTGCCAGCAGCCCCTTTGGGACAGGGAACTACGAGCAGTACTTC.

The table lists this clonotype with a few counts. It may be a read error: a sequence one base away is much more abundant. The chain carries TRBV6-5 and TRBJ1-2, with D uncertain. The CDR3 totals 12 residues. Germline assignment: CDR1 MNHEY and CDR2 SVGAGI. Trimming removed 8 bases at V and 1 base at J, with 8 bases between. CDR3: CASGPFNYGYTF. CDR3 sequence (DNA): TGTGCCAGCGGCCCTTTTAACTATGGCTACACCTTC.

This clonotype was detected a few times. The genes are TRBV5-5 and TRBJ1-4; the D is unclear. The V and J ends lost 4 bases and 8 bases respectively, with 12 bases between them. The V gene's germline CDR1 is SGHKS and CDR2 YYEKEE (reference sequence). CDR3 length equals 13 residues. The CDR3 coding sequence is TGTGCCAGCAGCCAGTCTCCTTTGGAAAAACTGTTTTTT. It codes for CASSQSPLEKLFF.

The chain couples TRBV10-3 to TRBJ2-7, with D maybe TRBD2 (6 bases). Germline V CDR1 and CDR2: ENHRY, SYGVKD. This CDR3 contains 12 residues. Trimming removed 4 bases at V and 2 bases at J, with 6 bases between. The DNA of the CDR3 is TGTGCCATCAGTGGGGAGGCCTACGAGCAGTACTTC. Translation: CAISGEAYEQYF.

With regard to this clonotype: At one boundary the junction diverges from the germline segment, which might be a read error. The CDR3 sequence: CARSKQGRPPNHEQYF. CDR3 nucleotide sequence: TGTGCCCGCAGTAAACAGGGGCGACCCCCTAACCACGAGCAGTACTTC. The genes are TRBV11-2 and TRBJ2-7; 7 nucleotides match TRBD1. CDR3 size: 16 residues. CDR1 is SGHAT and CDR2 is FQNNGV in the germline V gene.

This clonotype was seen many times. This chain links TRBV10-3 with TRBJ1-6; possibly TRBD1 for D (5 bases). The CDR3 has 15 residues. CDR1 is ENHRY and CDR2 is SYGVKD in the germline V gene. Trimming shortened V by 3 bases and J by 6 bases, and 12 bases separated the two germline ends. The CDR3 sequence: CAISERGDLNSPLHF. The DNA for the CDR3 is TGTGCCATCAGTGAAAGAGGGGACCTTAATTCACCCCTCCACTTT.

This clonotype was detected only once. This chain links TRBV5-1 with TRBJ2-7; 9 positions agree with TRBD2. The CDR3 spans 13 residues. The ends lost 5 bases at V and 5 bases at J; junction bases unmatched: 5. Germline assignment: CDR1 SGHRS and CDR2 YFSETQ. The CDR3 DNA sequence: TGCGCCAGCAGGTTTAGCGGGAGCAACGAGCAGTACTTC. Translating gives CASRFSGSNEQYF.

The chain joins TRBV9 to TRBJ1-5; D perhaps matches TRBD1 (5 bases). V lost 6 bases and J 4 bases, leaving 17 bases between the germline ends. This CDR3 has 15 residues. Germline V gene sequence: CDR1 SGDLS, CDR2 YYNGEE. The DNA of the CDR3 is TGTGCCAGCATTCCAGGCAGGGAGGGGAATCAGCCCCAGCATTTT. It translates to CASIPGREGNQPQHF.

The genes are TRBV7-2 and TRBJ2-1, with TRBD2 identical over 7 bases. The V gene end was trimmed by 5 bases and the J gene end by 13 bases; junction bases not matched to a gene: 17. The CDR3 is made up of 15 amino acids. CDR1 SGHTA and CDR2 FQGNSA come from the germline V gene. CDR3 loop: CASSPGLAEGETQFF. CDR3 in DNA: TGTGCCAGCAGCCCCGGGCTAGCGGAAGGAGAGACCCAGTTCTTC.

For this clonotype: It may be a read error: a sequence one base away is much more abundant. The chain uses TRBV27 and TRBJ2-7; no clear D gene. CDR1 MNHEY and CDR2 SMNVEV come from the germline V gene (reference sequence). The CDR3 sequence is 14 residues long. V was pared by 4 bases and J by 7 bases, with 17 bases between. The CDR3 DNA follows: TGTGCCAGCAGTTCGGCGTGGCCCTACAATGAGCAGTACTTC. Protein: CASSSAWPYNEQYF.